Detailed here is one T cell receptor (beta chain). The antigen remains undetermined. These data are taken from a study of PD-L1 blockade in urothelial cancer. Study summary: The median number of T cells present in blood samples was approximately 140,000.

Study-level points and caveats: For durable-benefit patients, tumor-associated blood clones expanded more at 3 weeks.

Assay used: immunoSEQ multiplex PCR; TCRdb lists only in-frame clones, some missing. The repertoire holds 100,000 or so clones, over 80% seen once, with around 0.9% in the top ten. The TCR was taken from a woman older than 75 with urothelial cancer. The sample in question was PBMCs, obtained around atezolizumab (anti-PD-L1) treatment.

This chain's CDR3 is CASSVQGGINEKLFF. The CDR3 bases are TGTGCCAGCAGCGTTCAAGGAGGGATTAATGAAAAACTGTTTTTT. The chain has TRBV9 and TRBJ1-4; no reliable D call. The CDR3 runs 15 residues. Trimming took off 2 bases at V and 4 bases at J, with 12 bases between the two ends. The V gene's germline CDR1 is SGDLS and CDR2 YYNGEE.